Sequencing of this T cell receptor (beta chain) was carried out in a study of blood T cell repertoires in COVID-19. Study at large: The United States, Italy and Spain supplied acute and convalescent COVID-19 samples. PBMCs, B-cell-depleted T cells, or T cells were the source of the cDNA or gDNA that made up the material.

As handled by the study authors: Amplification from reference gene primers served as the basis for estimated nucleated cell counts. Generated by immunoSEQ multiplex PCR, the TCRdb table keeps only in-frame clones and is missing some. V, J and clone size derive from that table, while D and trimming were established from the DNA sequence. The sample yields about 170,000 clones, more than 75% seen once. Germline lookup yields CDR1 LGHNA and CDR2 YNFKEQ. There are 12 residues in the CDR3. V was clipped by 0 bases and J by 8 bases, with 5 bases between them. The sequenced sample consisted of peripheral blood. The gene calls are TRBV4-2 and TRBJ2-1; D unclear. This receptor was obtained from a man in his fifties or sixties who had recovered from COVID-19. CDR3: CASSQDLYEQFF. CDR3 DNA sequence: TGTGCCAGCAGCCAAGATCTCTATGAGCAGTTCTTC.